This is a list of T cell receptor beta chains from one sample in a study of cytomegalovirus exposure and HLA in healthy donors. TCRdb keeps only in-frame clones here, not all; method: immunoSEQ multiplex PCR. The table records 140,000 to 150,000 clones, 65% to 80% of them present only once. The sequenced sample was PBMCs. Receptors were obtained from a man under 40 in good health and CMV-seronegative. Both conserved end residues are part of each CDR3. D genes are given only for firm matches. The listing skips clone size in some rows; elsewhere it reads once, few, many or a size class.

V: TRBV2
J: TRBJ2-3
D: TRBD2
size: .
CDR3: CASSEEGGSGSGGTDTQYF
DNA: TGTGCCAGCAGTGAAGAGGGAGGGTCAGGTAGCGGGGGAACAGATACGCAGTATTTT

V: TRBV11-2
J: TRBJ2-5
D: .
size: .
CDR3: CASSLEGWTEETQYF
DNA: TGTGCCAGCAGCTTGGAGGGCTGGACGGAAGAGACCCAGTACTTC

V: TRBV6-6
J: TRBJ2-7
D: .
size: .
CDR3: CASSSDGGYEQYF
DNA: TGTGCCAGCAGCTCGGACGGAGGCTACGAGCAGTACTTC

V: TRBV2
J: TRBJ1-3
D: .
size: .
CDR3: CASSEWAQGYSGNTIYF
DNA: TGTGCCAGCAGTGAATGGGCTCAGGGTTACTCTGGAAACACCATATATTTT

V: TRBV27
J: TRBJ2-1
D: TRBD2
size: .
CDR3: CASRGFMRGTSGSHEQFF
DNA: TGTGCCAGCAGAGGATTCATGAGGGGGACTAGCGGGAGCCATGAGCAGTTCTTC

V: TRBV9
J: TRBJ2-7
D: .
size: once
CDR3: CASSVGTGPRSYEQYF
DNA: TGTGCCAGCAGCGTAGGTACAGGACCGCGTTCCTACGAGCAGTACTTC

V: TRBV5-6
J: TRBJ2-5
D: .
size: .
CDR3: CASSLGGVQTGTKRPQYF
DNA: TGTGCCAGCAGCCTAGGGGGGGTGCAGACCGGAACCAAGAGACCCCAGTACTTC

V: TRBV4-1
J: TRBJ1-4
D: .
size: .
CDR3: CASSQEGGANEKLFF
DNA: TGCGCCAGCAGCCAAGAAGGGGGGGCAAATGAAAAACTGTTTTTT

V: TRBV7-8
J: TRBJ2-2
D: .
size: few
CDR3: CASSATEGAVTGELFF
DNA: TGTGCCAGCAGCGCCACGGAGGGGGCCGTCACCGGGGAGCTGTTTTTT

V: TRBV5-6
J: TRBJ2-5
D: .
size: .
CDR3: CASSLEQLGETQYF
DNA: TGTGCCAGCAGCTTGGAACAGTTGGGCGAGACCCAGTACTTC

V: TRBV20-1
J: TRBJ2-7
D: .
size: once
CDR3: CSALDYSEQYF
DNA: TGCAGTGCTCTGGACTATTCCGAGCAGTACTTC

V: TRBV6-6
J: TRBJ2-3
D: TRBD2
size: .
CDR3: CASLTSGDTQYF
DNA: TGTGCCAGCCTGACTAGCGGAGATACGCAGTATTTT

V: TRBV2
J: TRBJ2-1
D: .
size: .
CDR3: CASSEAPDEQFF
DNA: TGTGCCAGCAGTGAAGCGCCGGATGAGCAGTTCTTC

V: TRBV2
J: TRBJ2-7
D: TRBD2
size: .
CDR3: CASRGMRERDEQYF
DNA: TGTGCCAGCAGGGGGATGCGGGAGAGGGACGAGCAGTACTTC

V: TRBV6-4
J: TRBJ1-5
D: TRBD1
size: once
CDR3: CASSDQRQGGSQPQHF
DNA: TGTGCCAGCAGTGACCAAAGACAGGGTGGAAGTCAGCCCCAGCATTTT

V: TRBV5-4
J: TRBJ2-1
D: .
size: .
CDR3: CASSPSYHEQFF
DNA: TGTGCCAGCAGCCCGTCCTATCATGAGCAGTTCTTC

V: TRBV27
J: TRBJ1-1
D: TRBD1
size: .
CDR3: CASSLSVSGTGTEAFF
DNA: TGTGCCAGCAGTTTATCCGTTTCCGGGACAGGCACTGAAGCTTTCTTT

V: TRBV4-1
J: TRBJ1-1
D: .
size: .
CDR3: CASSQAPAGAANTEAFF
DNA: TGCGCCAGCAGCCAAGCTCCGGCAGGGGCGGCTAACACTGAAGCTTTCTTT

V: TRBV28
J: TRBJ1-4
D: .
size: .
CDR3: CASSPTGGTEKLFF
DNA: TGTGCCAGCAGTCCCACGGGGGGCACTGAAAAACTGTTTTTT

V: TRBV10-3
J: TRBJ2-7
D: TRBD1
size: .
CDR3: CAISESRTGGSEQYF
DNA: TGTGCCATCAGTGAGTCCCGGACAGGGGGCAGCGAGCAGTACTTC

V: TRBV9
J: TRBJ2-1
D: TRBD2
size: .
CDR3: CASSDPSLAGGPRIRSYNEQFF
DNA: TGTGCCAGCAGCGACCCCTCCCTAGCGGGGGGCCCTAGGATCCGCTCCTACAATGAGCAGTTCTTC

V: TRBV6-5
J: TRBJ1-2
D: .
size: .
CDR3: CASSLSPFYGYTF
DNA: TGTGCCAGCTCCCTCTCTCCCTTCTATGGCTACACCTTC

V: TRBV29-1
J: TRBJ2-7
D: .
size: .
CDR3: CSFGEGAGIEQYF
DNA: TGCAGCTTCGGAGAAGGGGCTGGGATCGAGCAGTACTTC

V: TRBV6-6
J: TRBJ1-5
D: .
size: .
CDR3: CASSYRRGISQPQHF
DNA: TGTGCCAGCAGTTACCGTCGGGGGATCAGTCAGCCCCAGCATTTT

V: TRBV9
J: TRBJ1-1
D: .
size: few
CDR3: CASSVGGTPTEAFF
DNA: TGTGCCAGCAGCGTAGGGGGCACCCCCACTGAAGCTTTCTTT

V: TRBV6-1
J: TRBJ1-3
D: .
size: .
CDR3: CASSVVQASGNTIYF
DNA: TGTGCCAGCAGTGTGGTACAGGCAAGTGGAAACACCATATATTTT

V: TRBV7-2
J: TRBJ1-6
D: .
size: .
CDR3: CAITVGGSGSPLHF
DNA: TGTGCCATCACCGTCGGGGGATCCGGCTCACCCCTCCACTTT

V: TRBV28
J: TRBJ2-1
D: TRBD2
size: .
CDR3: CASRNSGGSYNEQFF
DNA: TGTGCCAGCAGAAATAGCGGGGGCTCCTACAATGAGCAGTTCTTC

V: TRBV14
J: TRBJ2-1
D: TRBD1
size: .
CDR3: CASSFGQGALDEQFF
DNA: TGTGCCAGCAGCTTCGGACAGGGGGCTCTCGATGAGCAGTTCTTC

V: TRBV6-5
J: TRBJ2-1
D: TRBD2
size: once
CDR3: CASRKGLAGDNEQFF
DNA: TGTGCCAGCAGAAAGGGACTAGCGGGGGACAATGAGCAGTTCTTC

V: TRBV6-5
J: TRBJ2-1
D: .
size: .
CDR3: CASSYAEGYNEQFF
DNA: TGTGCCAGCAGTTACGCTGAGGGTTACAATGAGCAGTTCTTC

V: TRBV10-3
J: TRBJ2-7
D: .
size: once
CDR3: CAILDLSRGSYEQYF
DNA: TGTGCCATCCTGGACTTGAGTAGGGGGTCCTACGAGCAGTACTTC

V: TRBV7-8
J: TRBJ2-1
D: .
size: .
CDR3: CASSSVGLYNEQFF
DNA: TGTGCCAGCAGCTCCGTGGGACTTTACAATGAGCAGTTCTTC

V: TRBV9
J: TRBJ2-1
D: TRBD2
size: .
CDR3: CASSVGPYSGGGNREQFF
DNA: TGTGCCAGCAGCGTAGGACCCTATAGCGGGGGCGGGAATCGTGAGCAGTTCTTC

V: TRBV10-3
J: TRBJ2-3
D: TRBD2
size: .
CDR3: CAITRSGGASDTQYF
DNA: TGTGCCATCACGCGAAGCGGGGGGGCCTCAGATACGCAGTATTTT

V: TRBV6-1
J: TRBJ2-2
D: .
size: .
CDR3: CASGLGTGELFF
DNA: TGTGCCAGCGGCCTTGGTACCGGGGAGCTGTTTTTT

V: TRBV19
J: TRBJ2-7
D: .
size: .
CDR3: CASSPTPQDVRSSYEQYF
DNA: TGTGCCAGTAGTCCCACACCCCAAGACGTAAGGAGCTCCTACGAGCAGTACTTC

V: TRBV10-3
J: TRBJ2-1
D: .
size: .
CDR3: CAISWDAGGEQFF
DNA: TGTGCCATCAGCTGGGACGCCGGAGGGGAGCAGTTCTTC

V: TRBV2
J: TRBJ1-1
D: .
size: few
CDR3: CASSAEMNTEAFF
DNA: TGTGCCAGCAGTGCGGAGATGAACACTGAAGCTTTCTTT

V: TRBV19
J: TRBJ2-1
D: TRBD2
size: .
CDR3: CASGGTGGAQNEQFF
DNA: TGTGCCAGTGGGGGTACCGGGGGGGCCCAGAATGAGCAGTTCTTC

V: TRBV6-5
J: TRBJ2-1
D: TRBD2
size: .
CDR3: CASRGVAGADEQFF
DNA: TGTGCCAGTCGAGGGGTAGCGGGGGCAGATGAGCAGTTCTTC

V: TRBV5-1
J: TRBJ1-3
D: .
size: once
CDR3: CASSLAGARGNTIYF
DNA: TGCGCCAGCAGCTTGGCAGGGGCGCGTGGAAACACCATATATTTT

V: TRBV30
J: TRBJ2-2
D: .
size: .
CDR3: CAWSQGELFF
DNA: TGTGCCTGGAGTCAGGGGGAGCTGTTTTTT

V: TRBV28
J: TRBJ1-4
D: TRBD1
size: .
CDR3: CASLDRGREKLFF
DNA: TGTGCCAGCCTCGACAGGGGGCGAGAAAAACTGTTTTTT

V: TRBV9
J: TRBJ1-1
D: .
size: .
CDR3: CASTPHRGGTEAFF
DNA: TGTGCCAGCACCCCCCACAGAGGGGGCACTGAAGCTTTCTTT

V: TRBV27
J: TRBJ1-1
D: .
size: .
CDR3: CASSLQGSIVRTEAFF
DNA: TGTGCCAGCAGTTTACAGGGGTCAATCGTGAGGACTGAAGCTTTCTTT

V: TRBV5-1
J: TRBJ2-7
D: .
size: few
CDR3: CASSLEYGGEGPYEQYF
DNA: TGCGCCAGCAGCTTGGAATATGGGGGCGAGGGCCCCTACGAGCAGTACTTC